The next 6 T cell receptor beta chains were all read from a single sample in a study of OX40 agonist ivuxolimab in advanced cancers. Using immunoSEQ multiplex PCR, the repertoire was profiled, and TCRdb retains in-frame clones only, with some absent. The sample yields around 76,000 clones, about 86% seen once. The specimen comprised CD4+ or CD8+ T cells sorted from blood, sampled in a trial of the OX40 agonist ivuxolimab. These receptors all stem from an adult with an advanced solid tumor such as melanoma, head and neck, liver or kidney cancer.

In regard to this clone: The sample contains more than one DNA sequence encoding this CDR3. The rearrangement joins TRBV4-3 to TRBJ1-6, with D tentatively TRBD1 (6 bases). The germline CDR1 and CDR2 sequences are LGHNA and YSLEER. The CDR3 extends over 13 amino acids. V lost 0 bases and J 12 bases, leaving 9 bases between the germline ends. CDR3 DNA: TGCGCCAGCAGCCAAGAGACAGGTTTACCCCTCCACTTT. It encodes CASSQETGLPLHF.

The chain joins TRBV9 to TRBJ1-4, with 11 bases aligning to TRBD1. After removal of 3 bases from V and 8 bases from J, the junction contained 3 bases not matched to a gene. Germline assignment: CDR1 SGDLS and CDR2 YYNGEE. The CDR3 length is 14 residues. In DNA, the CDR3 is TGTGCCAGCAGCGAAGGGACAGGGGGAGAAAAACTGTTTTTT. This encodes CASSEGTGGEKLFF.

CDR3 sequence (DNA): TGCGCCAGCAGCCAAGTGGGACAGTACTATGGCTACACCTTC. It yields the protein CASSQVGQYYGYTF. The gene calls are TRBV4-1 and TRBJ1-2; 7 positions agree with TRBD1. CDR1 is MGHRA and CDR2 is YSYEKL in the germline V gene. This CDR3 has 14 residues. Trimming cost V 1 base and J 3 bases; bases outside gene matches: 2.

This clone was found a few times. The rearrangement joins TRBV6-5 to TRBJ2-2; D may be TRBD2 (7 bases). Germline V gene lookup returns CDR1 MNHEY and CDR2 SVGAGI. V shed 8 bases and J shed 6 bases, with 10 bases lying between them. This CDR3 has 12 amino acids. CDR3 residues: CASVGGPGELFF. The CDR3 nucleotides are TGTGCCAGCGTCGGGGGGCCCGGGGAGCTGTTTTTT.

The CDR3 is CASSLGGGRRAYNEQFF. DNA of the CDR3: TGTGCCAGCAGTTTAGGGGGCGGGAGAAGGGCCTACAATGAGCAGTTCTTC. The chain employs TRBV28 and TRBJ2-1; D is perhaps TRBD2 (7 bases). CDR1 MDHEN and CDR2 SYDVKM come from the germline V gene. Trimming removed 2 bases at V and 2 bases at J, with 16 bases between. The CDR3 sequence is 17 residues long.

The chain carries TRBV15 and TRBJ1-5; weak D call: TRBD1 (5 bases). V lost 4 bases and J lost 7, with 14 bases in between. The CDR3 loop spans 14 amino acids. Germline V gene sequence: CDR1 LNHNV, CDR2 YYDKDF (reference sequence). This CDR3 reads CATSNPGIGQPQHF. DNA for the CDR3: TGTGCCACCAGCAATCCAGGGATAGGGCAGCCCCAGCATTTT.